This paragraph reports one T cell receptor (beta chain). Its matching antigen is unknown. This specimen comes from a study of CD8 T cells in ankylosing spondylitis. Whole-study findings and limits: Past studies reported some motif variants in reactive arthritis synovial fluid and blood. What appeared characteristic of ankylosing spondylitis blood was a TCR beta motif of seven to nine highly homologous variants.

The V gene lost 4 bases and the J gene lost 10 bases, with 11 bases spanning the gap. Germline-derived CDR1 and CDR2 are DFQATT and SNEGSKA (reference sequence). There are 11 residues in the CDR3. Library preparation for TCR beta used quantitative 5'-RACE with molecular barcodes. MiXCR was run by TCRdb on the 5' RACE reads, yielding one entry per CDR3 protein. This table holds about 800,000 distinct CDR3 sequences, 12% found once. The chain joins TRBV20-1 to TRBJ2-1; D uncertain. The sequenced material came from blood, either unsorted or a sorted T cell fraction (not recorded which). The receptor's source is a male donor with ankylosing spondylitis. The CDR3 DNA is TGCAGTGCTATGCCCCTCTTAGAGCAGTTCTTC. Translating gives CSAMPLLEQFF.